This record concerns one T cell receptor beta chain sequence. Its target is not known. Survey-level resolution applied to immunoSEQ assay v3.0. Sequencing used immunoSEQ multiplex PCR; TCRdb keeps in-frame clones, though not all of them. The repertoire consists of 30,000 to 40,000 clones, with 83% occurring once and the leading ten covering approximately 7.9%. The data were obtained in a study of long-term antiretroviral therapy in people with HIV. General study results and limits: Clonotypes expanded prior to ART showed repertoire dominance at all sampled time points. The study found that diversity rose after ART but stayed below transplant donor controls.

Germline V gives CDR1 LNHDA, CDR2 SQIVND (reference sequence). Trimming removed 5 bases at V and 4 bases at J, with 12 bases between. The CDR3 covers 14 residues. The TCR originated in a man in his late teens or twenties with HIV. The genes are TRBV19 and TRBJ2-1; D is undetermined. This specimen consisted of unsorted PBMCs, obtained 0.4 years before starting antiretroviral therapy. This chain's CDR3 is CASSFSTIYNEQFF. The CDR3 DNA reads TGTGCCAGTAGTTTTTCAACTATATACAATGAGCAGTTCTTC.